The 12 T cell receptor beta chains given below trace back to one sample, sequenced in a study of cytomegalovirus exposure and HLA in healthy donors. This PCR relied on a set of 60 Vbeta primers and 13 Jbeta primers. TCRdb's table, derived via immunoSEQ multiplex PCR, lists solely in-frame clones and lacks some. The sample records approximately 160,000 clones, about 84% being singletons. Sequencing was performed on PBMCs. The receptors derive from a man aged 18 to 29 in good health and CMV-seronegative.

The V and J genes are TRBV5-1 and TRBJ2-2, with TRBD1 identical over 10 bases. The CDR3 is made up of 15 amino acids. CDR1 is SGHRS, CDR2 YFSETQ, per germline. V was pared by 5 bases and J by 3 bases, with 4 bases of the junction left unmatched. As DNA, the CDR3 is TGCGCCAGCAGATCGACAGGGGGCGACACCGGGGAGCTGTTTTTT. As protein: CASRSTGGDTGELFF.

DNA of the CDR3: TGCGCCAGCAGCCAATACGGGACTCGGGGGGAAAAACTGTTTTTT. This gives the protein CASSQYGTRGEKLFF. This chain connects TRBV4-1 to TRBJ1-4, with D tentatively TRBD1 (5 bases). The CDR3 is 15 residues long. Trimming left V 2 bases short and J 8 bases short, with 15 bases between. The germline V gene encodes CDR1 MGHRA and CDR2 YSYEKL.

The chain recombines TRBV18 with TRBJ2-3; D possibly corresponds to TRBD1 (6 bases). Between the trimmed V and J ends, which lost 0 bases and 2 bases, there was a span of 12 bases. CDR1 and CDR2 from the germline V gene are KGHSH and LQKENI. This CDR3 contains 16 residues. In DNA form, the CDR3 reads TGTGCCAGCTCACCACCGGTGGGACAAGTCACAGATACGCAGTATTTT. It is translated as CASSPPVGQVTDTQYF.

The chain uses TRBV5-6 and TRBJ2-7; the D is unclear. The CDR3 consists of 11 residues. V lost 0 bases to trimming and J lost 6 bases, with 4 bases between them. CDR1 and CDR2 (germline): SGHDT, YYEEEE. The CDR3 nucleotides read TGTGCCAGCAGCTTGGCGGGCGAGCAGTACTTC. It yields the protein CASSLAGEQYF.

This clone was seen a single time. The germline gene is not matched at one end of the junction; a read error may be the cause. The rearrangement joins TRBV6-1 to TRBJ1-1, with no clear D. Germline lookup yields CDR1 MNHNS and CDR2 SASEGT. CDR3 size: 15 residues. CDR3 sequence reads: CASREGTGMNTEAFF. The CDR3 nucleotides are TGTGCCAGCAGAGAAGGTACCGGGATGAACACTGAAGCTTTCTTT.

The genes are TRBV4-3 and TRBJ1-5, with D perhaps TRBD1 (5 bases). The V gene's germline CDR1 is LGHNA and CDR2 YSLEER. The V end lost 0 bases, the J end lost 0 bases, and 15 bases lay between the germline ends. The CDR3 has 18 amino acids. For the CDR3, the DNA is TGCGCCAGCAGCCAAGATTATAGGGGCGGGGCTAGCAATCAGCCCCAGCATTTT. Translation: CASSQDYRGGASNQPQHF.

The chain couples TRBV11-2 to TRBJ2-2, with 7 bases matching TRBD2. In germline, CDR1 is SGHAT, CDR2 FQNNGV. The CDR3 has 14 amino acids. V was clipped by 5 bases and J by 5 bases; unmatched bases: 5. In DNA, the CDR3 is TGTGCCAGCAGCCCCTGGGGGGGAACCGGGGAGCTGTTTTTT. It is translated as CASSPWGGTGELFF.

The table lists this clone with a few counts. The DNA for the CDR3 is TGTGCCAGCAGCCCAAACGGGCGGACAGCAACTAATGAAAAACTGTTTTTT. Its translation: CASSPNGRTATNEKLFF. This rearrangement joins TRBV7-9 to TRBJ1-4, with D possibly being TRBD1 (6 bases). The CDR3 has 17 residues. Germline CDR1 is SEHNR and CDR2 is FQNEAQ (reference sequence). Trimming removed 5 bases at V and 0 bases at J, with 16 bases between.

This chain links TRBV5-8 with TRBJ2-2; 9 nucleotides align to TRBD2. CDR1 is SGHTS and CDR2 is YDEGEE in the germline V gene. The CDR3 contains 15 residues. The ends lost 3 bases at V and 7 bases at J; junction bases unmatched: 7. The CDR3 is CASSSVAGEFGELFF. CDR3 bases: TGTGCCAGCAGCTCTGTAGCGGGAGAGTTCGGGGAGCTGTTTTTT.

The gene calls are TRBV5-1 and TRBJ2-3; the D gene is possibly TRBD1 (6 bases). This CDR3 region has 13 residues. In germline, CDR1 is SGHRS, CDR2 YFSETQ. Trimming took off 1 base at V and 5 bases at J, with 8 bases between the two ends. CDR3 amino acids: CASSLQGLDTQYF. Here the CDR3 DNA reads TGCGCCAGCAGCTTGCAGGGGTTAGATACGCAGTATTTT.

The V call is TRBV18, the J call TRBJ2-1, with 8 bases lining up with TRBD1. The CDR3 length is 12 residues. Germline CDR1 and CDR2: KGHSH and LQKENI. Germline trimming cut 5 bases from V and 10 bases from J; bases unmatched to any gene: 4. The CDR3 sequence is CASSGDRGEQFF. CDR3 nucleotide sequence: TGTGCCAGCTCAGGAGACAGGGGAGAGCAGTTCTTC.

J is TRBJ2-1 and V is TRBV6-5; TRBD1 agrees at 10 bases. J gave up 6 bases and V 6 bases, and 8 bases lay outside the gene matches. Per the germline V gene, CDR1 is MNHEY and CDR2 is SVGAGI. The CDR3 covers 15 residues. CDR3 amino acids: CASSYGTGDSNEQFF. CDR3 DNA sequence: TGTGCCAGCAGCTACGGGACAGGGGACTCCAATGAGCAGTTCTTC.